This T cell receptor (beta chain) was captured by sequencing in a study of CD8 T cells in ankylosing spondylitis. Between the trimmed V and J ends, which lost 2 bases and 5 bases, there was a span of 12 bases. The CDR3 is made up of 15 amino acids. Study results and caveats: The study looked at matched synovial fluid samples from ankylosing spondylitis patients. Disease-linked clones were reported to be significantly enriched there.

TCRdb ran MiXCR on the 5' RACE reads and lists one entry per CDR3 protein. The sample includes 20,000 to 25,000 distinct CDR3 sequences, 10% to 15% of them seen just once. This clonotype appeared many times. Its antigen is still unknown. Source material: blood. The rearrangement links TRBV23-1 to TRBJ2-2; D remains ambiguous. TRBV23-1 is treated as an ORF (open reading frame) with a function not yet certain. This receptor was taken from a male donor with ankylosing spondylitis or in good health (not recorded which). As DNA, the CDR3 is TGCGCCAGCAGTCAAGCCCGAAGGAGTACCGGGGAGCTGTTTTTT. Amino acids: CASSQARRSTGELFF.